The 15 T cell receptor beta chains below all came from one sample that was sequenced in a study of T cells in Graves' hyperthyroidism and ophthalmopathy. RNA transcripts served as the template for amplifying TCR beta CDR3 regions. The HTBI primer set was used in a first-round RT-PCR of the TCR CDR3. TCRdb reprocessed the multiplex PCR reads with MiXCR, giving one entry per CDR3 protein. The table includes about 600,000 distinct CDR3 sequences, 13% to 15% detected once. The specimen was blood. The receptors were sampled from a woman between 18 and 30 years old with Graves' ophthalmopathy.

This clonotype was counted only a few times. V usage is TRBV5-6 and J usage is TRBJ1-2, with 10 bases lining up with TRBD1. The CDR3 spans 15 residues. CDR1 SGHDT and CDR2 YYEEEE come from the germline V gene. The trim removed 6 bases at V and 5 bases at J, leaving 10 bases unmatched. The DNA for the CDR3 is TGTGCCAGCATCCGGGACAGGGGTCATTCGTATGGCTACACCTTC. It yields the protein CASIRDRGHSYGYTF. The full variable domain, completed using reference TRBV5-6 and TRBJ1-2, is DAGVTQSPTHLIKTRGQQVTLRCSPKSGHDTVSWYQQALGQGPQFIFQYYEEEERQRGNFPDRFSGHQFPNYSSELNVNALLLGDSALYLCASIRDRGHSYGYTFGSGTRLTVV.

This clonotype was detected ten times or more. This chain connects TRBV7-9 to TRBJ2-7, with 8 bases aligning to TRBD1. CDR1 SEHNR and CDR2 FQNEAQ come from the germline V gene (reference sequence). This CDR3 region has 14 residues. Trimming at V came to 4 bases and at J to 3 bases, leaving 5 bases not matched to a gene. For the CDR3, the DNA is TGTGCCAGCAGCTATAGGACAGGGATCTACGAGCAGTACTTC. Protein: CASSYRTGIYEQYF.

The sample holds many counts of this clonotype. V usage is TRBV10-3 and J usage is TRBJ1-1; TRBD1 might be the D (5 bases). The germline V and J ends were trimmed by 0 bases and 1 base, with 6 bases remaining between them. This CDR3 has 14 amino acids. CDR1 and CDR2 from the germline V gene are ENHRY and SYGVKD. The CDR3 region has the DNA TGTGCCATCAGTGAGTCTCAGGGGAACACTGAAGCTTTCTTT. Its protein is CAISESQGNTEAFF.

This clonotype was found many times. The chain combines TRBV30 with TRBJ2-1; 7 bases align to TRBD2. The junction had 8 bases not matched to a gene; V was cut back by 2 bases and J by 1 base. From germline, CDR1 is GTSNPN and CDR2 SVGIG (reference sequence). The CDR3 is made up of 16 amino acids. In DNA form, the CDR3 reads TGTGCCTGGAGTACAACCCAAGCGGGATCCTACAATGAGCAGTTCTTC. Translated, it gives CAWSTTQAGSYNEQFF.

The rearrangement uses TRBV7-9 and TRBJ2-3; TRBD2 agrees at 9 bases. The CDR3 has 12 residues. Germline values: CDR1 SEHNR, CDR2 FQNEAQ (reference sequence). The V segment lost 5 bases and the J segment 9 bases; nucleotides outside the gene matches: 3. The CDR3 sequence is CASSPGLATQYF. CDR3 DNA sequence: TGTGCCAGCAGCCCCGGACTAGCGACGCAGTATTTT.

This clonotype was counted ten times or more. The J gene is TRBJ2-7, the V gene TRBV25-1; 9 bases fit TRBD2. V gave up 4 bases and J gave up 3 bases; unmatched junction bases: 1. CDR3 size: 13 residues. CDR1 is MGHDK, CDR2 SYGVNS, per germline. The DNA of the CDR3 is TGTGCCAGCAGTGGGCGGGAGGGCTACGAGCAGTACTTC. Translating gives CASSGREGYEQYF.

In this sample, this clonotype turned up many times. The V and J genes are TRBV6-1 and TRBJ2-5; a weak D match, TRBD1 (6 bases). The CDR3 covers 15 residues. Germline assignment: CDR1 MNHNS and CDR2 SASEGT. Trimming removed 5 bases at V and 4 bases at J, with 17 bases between. This chain's CDR3 is CASSLTTGYRETQYF. In DNA form, the CDR3 reads TGTGCCAGCAGTCTAACTACAGGGTATCGAGAGACCCAGTACTTC.

This clonotype was seen a handful of times. The chain is built from TRBV6-2 or TRBV6-3 and TRBJ2-1; unclear D gene. The CDR3 contains 13 residues. Trimming removed 6 bases at V and 7 bases at J, with 13 bases between. CDR1 and CDR2 (germline): MNHEY, SVGEGT. Written as DNA, the CDR3 is TGTGCCAGCAGCCGCGCGGCCGGGAATGAGCAGTTCTTC. Its protein is CASSRAAGNEQFF.

This clonotype was seen ten or more times. This rearrangement joins TRBV6-2 or TRBV6-3 to TRBJ1-1; 9 nucleotides align to TRBD1. The germline gives CDR1 MNHEY, CDR2 SVGEGT. This CDR3 has 13 amino acids. J gave up 3 bases and V 6 bases, and 2 bases lay outside the gene matches. The CDR3, as DNA: TGTGCCAGCAGGGGACAGGGCGACACTGAAGCTTTCTTT. It translates to CASRGQGDTEAFF.

A word on this clonotype: At one end, the junction sequence differs from germline, possibly due to a read error. This chain connects TRBV2 to TRBJ2-5, with no clear D. The germline V gene has CDR1 SNHLY and CDR2 FYNNEI. This CDR3 spans 15 amino acids. CDR3 sequence (DNA): TGTACCAGCAGTGAAGCGCAGAAGTATATAGAGACCCAGTACTTC. This gives the protein CTSSEAQKYIETQYF.

This clonotype was seen once. V is TRBV24-1 and J is TRBJ2-3; D might be TRBD1 or TRBD2, each matching 5 bases. Germline V CDR1 and CDR2: KGHDR, SFDVKD. Trimming left V 5 bases short and J 6 bases short, with 11 bases between. The CDR3 contains 13 residues. The CDR3 loop is CATSARDGDTQYF. For the CDR3, the DNA is TGTGCCACCAGTGCCAGGGACGGGGATACGCAGTATTTT.

This clonotype has a handful of counts. The chain carries TRBV6-5 and TRBJ2-7; the D gene is possibly TRBD2 (5 bases). CDR1 is MNHEY, CDR2 SVGAGI, per germline. CDR3 length equals 15 residues. V lost 2 bases, J lost 2 bases, and 13 bases lay in between. In DNA, the CDR3 is TGTGCCAGCAGTTACCCCCTGGGAGAGACCTACGAGCAGTACTTC. Translated: CASSYPLGETYEQYF.

This clonotype has at least ten counts. J is TRBJ2-7 and V is TRBV7-3, with D perhaps given as TRBD1 or TRBD2 (5 bases each). Germline V gene data show CDR1 as SGHTA and CDR2 as FQGTGA. The CDR3 is made up of 14 amino acids. The V end lost 10 bases, the J end lost 3 bases, and 19 bases lay between the germline ends. CDR3 sequence reads: CATKAAGTIYEQYF. CDR3 bases: TGTGCCACCAAGGCCGCTGGGACCATCTACGAGCAGTACTTC.

This chain uses TRBV20-1 with TRBJ1-5; 10 nucleotides align to TRBD1. Germline CDR1 reads DFQATT; CDR2 reads SNEGSKA (reference sequence). This CDR3 region has 15 residues. J lost 6 bases, V lost 3 bases, and 8 bases had no gene match. The CDR3 DNA reads TGCAGTGCTAGGGACCCGACAGGGGGCGGTCAGCCCCAGCATTTT. This encodes CSARDPTGGGQPQHF.

Concerning this clonotype: Since a much larger clone is just one base distant, this may be a read error. The chain combines TRBV28 with TRBJ2-1; 11 nucleotides align to TRBD2. The CDR3 sequence is 15 residues long. Germline-derived CDR1 and CDR2 are MDHEN and SYDVKM. The CDR3 protein is CASTLGTSGYNEQSF. The CDR3 DNA reads as TGTGCCAGCACCCTGGGGACTAGCGGTTACAATGAGCAGTCCTTC.